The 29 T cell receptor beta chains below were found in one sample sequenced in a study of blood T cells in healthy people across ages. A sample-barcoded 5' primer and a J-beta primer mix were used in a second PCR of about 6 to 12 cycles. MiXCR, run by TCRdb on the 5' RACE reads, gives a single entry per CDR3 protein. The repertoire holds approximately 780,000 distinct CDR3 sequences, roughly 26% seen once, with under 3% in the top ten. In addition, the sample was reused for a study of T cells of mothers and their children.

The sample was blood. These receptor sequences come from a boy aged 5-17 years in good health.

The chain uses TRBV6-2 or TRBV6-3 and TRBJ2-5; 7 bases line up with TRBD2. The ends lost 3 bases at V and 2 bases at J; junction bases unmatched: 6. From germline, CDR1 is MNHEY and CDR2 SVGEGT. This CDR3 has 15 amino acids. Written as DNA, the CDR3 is TGTGCCAGCAGTTATTCAATGCGGGGGCAAGAGACCCAGTACTTC. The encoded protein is CASSYSMRGQETQYF.

The CDR3, as DNA: TGCAGCGGCACCCTGGGAGGGGCGGGCTACACCTTC. Translated, it gives CSGTLGGAGYTF. The chain is built from TRBV29-1 and TRBJ1-2; maybe TRBD1 (5 bases). The CDR3 is 12 amino acids. Germline lookup yields CDR1 SQVTM and CDR2 ANQGSEA. Trimming stripped 7 bases from V and 8 bases from J, with 17 bases between.

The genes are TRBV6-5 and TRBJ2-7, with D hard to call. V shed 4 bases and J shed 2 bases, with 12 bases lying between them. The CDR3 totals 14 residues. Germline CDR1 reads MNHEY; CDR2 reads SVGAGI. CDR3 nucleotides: TGTGCCAGCAGTTCCGACCTCGAAACCTACGAGCAGTACTTC. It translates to CASSSDLETYEQYF.

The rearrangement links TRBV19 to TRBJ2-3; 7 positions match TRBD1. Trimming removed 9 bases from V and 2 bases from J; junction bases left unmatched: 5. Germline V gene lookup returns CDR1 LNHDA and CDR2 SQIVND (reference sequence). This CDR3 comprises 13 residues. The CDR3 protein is CASTDRFTDTQYF. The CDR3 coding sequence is TGTGCCAGCACGGACAGGTTCACAGATACGCAGTATTTT.

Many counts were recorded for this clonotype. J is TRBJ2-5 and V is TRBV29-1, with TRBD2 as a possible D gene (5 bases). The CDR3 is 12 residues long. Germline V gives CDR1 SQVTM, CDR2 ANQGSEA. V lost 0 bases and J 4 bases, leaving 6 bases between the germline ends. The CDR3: CSVEDEGETQYF. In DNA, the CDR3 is TGCAGCGTTGAAGATGAGGGAGAGACCCAGTACTTC.

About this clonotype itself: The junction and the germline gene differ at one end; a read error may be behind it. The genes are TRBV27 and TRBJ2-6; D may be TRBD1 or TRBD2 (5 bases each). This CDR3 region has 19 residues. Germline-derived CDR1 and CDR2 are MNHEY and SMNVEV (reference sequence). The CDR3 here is CASSHLPGRLLSGVNVLTF. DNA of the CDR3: TGTGCCAGCAGTCATCTCCCGGGACGGTTGCTCTCTGGGGTCAACGTCCTGACTTTC.

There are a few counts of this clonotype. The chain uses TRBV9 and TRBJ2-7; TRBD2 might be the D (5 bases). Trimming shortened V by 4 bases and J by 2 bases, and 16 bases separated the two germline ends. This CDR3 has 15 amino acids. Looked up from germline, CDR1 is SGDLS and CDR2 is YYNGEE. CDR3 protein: CASSTRTPGPYEQYF. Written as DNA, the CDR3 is TGTGCCAGCAGCACCCGGACTCCGGGCCCCTACGAGCAGTACTTC.

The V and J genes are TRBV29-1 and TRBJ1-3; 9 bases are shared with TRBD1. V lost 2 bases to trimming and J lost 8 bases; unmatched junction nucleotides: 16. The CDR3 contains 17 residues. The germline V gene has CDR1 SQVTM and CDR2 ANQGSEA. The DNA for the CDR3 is TGCAGCGTTGAATCCCCACAACCGGGACAGGGTAAAGACACCATATATTTT. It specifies CSVESPQPGQGKDTIYF.

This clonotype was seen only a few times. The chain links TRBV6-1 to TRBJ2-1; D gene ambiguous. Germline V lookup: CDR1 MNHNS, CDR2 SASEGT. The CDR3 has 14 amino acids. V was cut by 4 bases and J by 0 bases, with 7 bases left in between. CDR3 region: CASSAGPSYNEQFF. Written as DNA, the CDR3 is TGTGCCAGCAGTGCCGGGCCCTCCTACAATGAGCAGTTCTTC.

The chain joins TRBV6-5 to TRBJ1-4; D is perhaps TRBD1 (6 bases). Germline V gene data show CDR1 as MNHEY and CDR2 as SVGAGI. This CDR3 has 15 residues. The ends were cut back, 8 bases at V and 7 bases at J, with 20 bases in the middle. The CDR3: CASRPGRGGAEKLFF. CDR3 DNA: TGTGCCAGCCGACCCGGGCGCGGGGGGGCTGAAAAACTGTTTTTT.

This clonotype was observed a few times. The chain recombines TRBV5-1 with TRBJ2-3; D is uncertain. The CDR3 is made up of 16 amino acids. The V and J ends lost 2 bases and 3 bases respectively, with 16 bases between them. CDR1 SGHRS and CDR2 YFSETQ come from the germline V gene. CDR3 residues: CASSLPLRRPTDTQYF. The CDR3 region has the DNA TGCGCCAGCAGCTTACCGCTGCGGCGCCCGACAGATACGCAGTATTTT.

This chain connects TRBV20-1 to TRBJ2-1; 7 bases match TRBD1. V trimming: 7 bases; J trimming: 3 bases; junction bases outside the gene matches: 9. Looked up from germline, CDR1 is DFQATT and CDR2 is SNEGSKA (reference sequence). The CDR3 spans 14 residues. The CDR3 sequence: CSGTGDPGYNEQFF. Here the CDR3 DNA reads TGCAGTGGTACAGGGGATCCGGGCTACAATGAGCAGTTCTTC.

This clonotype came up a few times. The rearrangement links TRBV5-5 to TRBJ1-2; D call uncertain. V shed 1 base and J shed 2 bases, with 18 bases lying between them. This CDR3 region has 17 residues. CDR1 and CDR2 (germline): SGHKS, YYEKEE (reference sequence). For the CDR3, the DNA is TGTGCCAGCAGCTTGACCCACCATCGGACGGCGAACTATGGCTACACCTTC. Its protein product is CASSLTHHRTANYGYTF.

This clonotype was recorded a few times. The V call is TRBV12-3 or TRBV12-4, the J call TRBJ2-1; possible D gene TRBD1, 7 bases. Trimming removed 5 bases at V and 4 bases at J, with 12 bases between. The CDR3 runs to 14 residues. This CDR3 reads CASSGGTVYNEQFF. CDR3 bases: TGTGCCAGCAGTGGGGGGACAGTTTACAATGAGCAGTTCTTC.

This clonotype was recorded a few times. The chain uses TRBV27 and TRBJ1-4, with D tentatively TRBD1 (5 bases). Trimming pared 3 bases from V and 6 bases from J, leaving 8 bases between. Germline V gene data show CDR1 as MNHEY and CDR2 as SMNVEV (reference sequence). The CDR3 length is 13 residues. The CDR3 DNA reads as TGTGCCAGCAGTTTCCTACAGGATGAAAAACTGTTTTTT. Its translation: CASSFLQDEKLFF.

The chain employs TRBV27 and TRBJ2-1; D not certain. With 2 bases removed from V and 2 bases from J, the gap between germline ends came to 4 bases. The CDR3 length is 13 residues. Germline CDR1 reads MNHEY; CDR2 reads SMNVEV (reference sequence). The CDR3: CASSLNTYNEQFF. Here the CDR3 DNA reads TGTGCCAGCAGTTTAAATACCTACAATGAGCAGTTCTTC.

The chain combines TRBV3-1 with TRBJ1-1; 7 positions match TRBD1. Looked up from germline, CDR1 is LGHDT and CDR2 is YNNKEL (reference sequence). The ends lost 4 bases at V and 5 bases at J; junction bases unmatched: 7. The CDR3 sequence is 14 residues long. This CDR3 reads CASSLTDRVTEAFF. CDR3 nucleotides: TGTGCCAGCAGCCTCACTGACAGGGTAACTGAAGCTTTCTTT.

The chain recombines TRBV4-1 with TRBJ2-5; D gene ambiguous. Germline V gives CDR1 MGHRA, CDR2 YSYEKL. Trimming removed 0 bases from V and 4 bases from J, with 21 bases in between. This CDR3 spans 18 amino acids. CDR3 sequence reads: CASSQDWLSETLRETQYF. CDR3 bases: TGCGCCAGCAGCCAAGATTGGCTCTCCGAGACCCTTCGAGAGACCCAGTACTTC.

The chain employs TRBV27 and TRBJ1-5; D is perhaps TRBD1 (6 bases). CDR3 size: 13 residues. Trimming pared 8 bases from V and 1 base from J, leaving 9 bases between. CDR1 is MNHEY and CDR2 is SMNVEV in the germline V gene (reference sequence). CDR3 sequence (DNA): TGTGCCAGCGGCGACAGGAGCAATCAGCCCCAGCATTTT. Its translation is CASGDRSNQPQHF.

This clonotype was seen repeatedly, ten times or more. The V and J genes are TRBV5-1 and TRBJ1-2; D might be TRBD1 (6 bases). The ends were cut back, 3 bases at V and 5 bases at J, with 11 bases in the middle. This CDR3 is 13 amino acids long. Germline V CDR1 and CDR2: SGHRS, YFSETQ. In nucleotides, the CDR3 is TGCGCCAGCAGCTCAGGACAGTGGTATGGCTACACCTTC. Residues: CASSSGQWYGYTF.

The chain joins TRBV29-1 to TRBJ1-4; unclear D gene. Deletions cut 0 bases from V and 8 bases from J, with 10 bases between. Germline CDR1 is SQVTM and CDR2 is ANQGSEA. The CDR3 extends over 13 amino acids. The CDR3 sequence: CSVEDRREEKLFF. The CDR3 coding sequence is TGCAGCGTTGAAGATCGACGAGAAGAAAAACTGTTTTTT.

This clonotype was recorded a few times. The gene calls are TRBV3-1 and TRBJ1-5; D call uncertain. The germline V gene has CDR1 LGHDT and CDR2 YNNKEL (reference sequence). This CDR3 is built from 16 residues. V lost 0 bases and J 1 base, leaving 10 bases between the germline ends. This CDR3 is CASSQDGRQSNQPQHF. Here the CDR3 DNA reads TGTGCCAGCAGCCAAGACGGTAGACAAAGCAATCAGCCCCAGCATTTT.

DNA for the CDR3: TGTGCCAGCAGCTTAGGGGTACTTCAACTACAAGAGACCCAGTACTTC. Its translation is CASSLGVLQLQETQYF. V usage is TRBV11-2 and J usage is TRBJ2-5; no clear D. Germline CDR1 and CDR2: SGHAT and FQNNGV. The V and J ends lost 1 base and 2 bases respectively, with 14 bases between them. The length of the CDR3 is 16 residues. The variable domain in full, with the rest retrieved from reference TRBV11-2 and TRBJ2-5, is EAGVAQSPRYKIIEKRQSVAFWCNPISGHATLYWYQQILGQGPKLLIQFQNNGVVDDSQLPKDRFSAERLKGVDSTLKIQPAKLEDSAVYLCASSLGVLQLQETQYFGPGTRLLVL.

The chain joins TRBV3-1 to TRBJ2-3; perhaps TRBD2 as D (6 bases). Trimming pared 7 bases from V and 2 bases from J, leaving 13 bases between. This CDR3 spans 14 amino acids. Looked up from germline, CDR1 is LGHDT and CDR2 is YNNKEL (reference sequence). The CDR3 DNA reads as TGTGCCAGCACCGCGGGAATCGACACAGATACGCAGTATTTT. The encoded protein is CASTAGIDTDTQYF.

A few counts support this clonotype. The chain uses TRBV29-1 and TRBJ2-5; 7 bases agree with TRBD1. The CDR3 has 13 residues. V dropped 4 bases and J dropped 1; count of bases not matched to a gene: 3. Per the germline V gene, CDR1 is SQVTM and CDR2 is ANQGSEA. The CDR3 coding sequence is TGCAGCGTTGGGGCAGGGGGCCAAGAGACCCAGTACTTC. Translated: CSVGAGGQETQYF.

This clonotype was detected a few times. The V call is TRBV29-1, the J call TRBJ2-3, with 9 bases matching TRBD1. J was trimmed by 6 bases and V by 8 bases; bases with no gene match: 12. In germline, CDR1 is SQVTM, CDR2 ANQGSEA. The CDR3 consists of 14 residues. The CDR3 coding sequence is TGCAGCATAAAGGCGGGACAGGGTTTGGATACGCAGTATTTT. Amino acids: CSIKAGQGLDTQYF.

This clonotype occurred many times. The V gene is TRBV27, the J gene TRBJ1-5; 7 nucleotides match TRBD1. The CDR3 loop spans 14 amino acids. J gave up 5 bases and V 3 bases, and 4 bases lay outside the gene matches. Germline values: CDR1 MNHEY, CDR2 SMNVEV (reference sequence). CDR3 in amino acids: CASSLEGADQPQHF. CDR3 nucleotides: TGTGCCAGCAGTTTGGAGGGGGCGGATCAGCCCCAGCATTTT.

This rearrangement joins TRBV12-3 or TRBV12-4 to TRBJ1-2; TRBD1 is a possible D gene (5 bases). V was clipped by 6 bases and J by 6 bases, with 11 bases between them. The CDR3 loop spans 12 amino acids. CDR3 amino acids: CASSPGHHGYTF. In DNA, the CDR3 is TGTGCCAGCAGCCCGGGGCATCATGGCTACACCTTC.

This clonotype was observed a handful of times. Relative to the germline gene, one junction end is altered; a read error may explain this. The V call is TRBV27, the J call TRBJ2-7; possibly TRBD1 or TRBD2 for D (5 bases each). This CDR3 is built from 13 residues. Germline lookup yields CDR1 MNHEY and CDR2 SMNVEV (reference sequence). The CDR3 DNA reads TGTGTCAGCAGTATAGAGGGACGAGGCGAGCAGTACTTC. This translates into CVSSIEGRGEQYF.